What follows describes a single T cell receptor beta chain. Here immunoSEQ multiplex PCR was the method, and the copy in TCRdb shows in-frame clones only, minus some. Of approximately 150,000 clones listed, about four fifths are singletons. These data are taken from a study of blood T cell repertoires in COVID-19. Germline CDR1 and CDR2: MDHEN and SYDVKM. The CDR3 length is 12 residues. V trimming: 6 bases; J trimming: 11 bases; junction bases outside the gene matches: 7. The TCR sequence derives from a man in his sixties or seventies who had recovered from COVID-19. The chain links TRBV28 to TRBJ1-1; 9 positions agree with TRBD1. Input material: peripheral blood. CDR3 sequence (DNA): TGTGCCAGCAGGATTGGGGACAGGGAGGCTTTCTTT. It translates to CASRIGDREAFF.